The rows below give T cell receptor beta chains drawn from one sample of a study of Graves' ophthalmopathy and Graves' hyperthyroidism. TCRdb processed the multiplex PCR reads anew with MiXCR; each CDR3 protein has one entry. Among roughly 700,000 distinct CDR3 sequences listed, 40% were seen once. The sample consisted of peripheral blood. The origin of the receptors is an adult man with Graves' ophthalmopathy. Both conserved end residues are part of each CDR3. D genes are given only for firm matches. Not all rows give a size; the values are once, few, many and, for expanded clones, a class.

D	size	V	J	length	DNA	CDR3
NA	NA	TRBV7-8	TRBJ2-6	20	TGTGCCAGCAGCCAAGACTTGCCGGGAGGACAGGGATCTGGGGCCAACGTCCTGACTTTC	CASSQDLPGGQGSGANVLTF
NA	many	TRBV2	TRBJ1-2	10	TGTGCCAGGAGGGACCTGGGCTACACCTTC	CARRDLGYTF
NA	NA	TRBV25-1	TRBJ2-7	13	TGTGCCAGCAGCGCCGACCCCCCCTACGAGCAGTACTTC	CASSADPPYEQYF
TRBD1	NA	TRBV12-3/TRBV12-4	TRBJ1-4	15	TGTGCCAGCAGTCGCCGGACAGGGGGCGATGAAAAACTGTTTTTT	CASSRRTGGDEKLFF
NA	NA	TRBV10-3	TRBJ2-5	14	TGTGCCATCAGTGGGTTGACACTCCAAGAGTCCCAGTACTTC	CAISGLTLQESQYF
NA	NA	TRBV2	TRBJ1-2	12	TGTGCCAGCAGTGCCGGGGGGGAAGGCTACACCTTC	CASSAGGEGYTF
NA	NA	TRBV24-1	TRBJ1-4	13	TGTGCCAGCAGTCCAACCGGGAGCGAAAAACTGTTTTTT	CASSPTGSEKLFF
TRBD1	NA	TRBV20-1	TRBJ1-1	14	TGCAGTGCAAGGGCGACCGACAGGGGCCCTGAAGCCTTCTTT	CSARATDRGPEAFF
TRBD2	NA	TRBV29-1	TRBJ2-3	15	TGCAGCGTCGCTAGGGGACTAGCGCGCACAGATACGGAGTATTTT	CSVARGLARTDTEYF
NA	NA	TRBV11-2	TRBJ2-7	15	TGTGCCAGCAGCTTAGCTGGGACTGACTACTACGAGCAGTACTTC	CASSLAGTDYYEQYF
NA	many	TRBV2	TRBJ1-4	13	TGTGCCAGCAAAGGGGATAATAATGAAAAACTGTTTTTT	CASKGDNNEKLFF
NA	NA	TRBV20-1	TRBJ2-7	16	TGCAGTGCTAGTCCTCGCCTTAGTGCGGGGAGCTACGAGCAGTACTTC	CSASPRLSAGSYEQYF
NA	many	TRBV29-1	TRBJ1-5	13	TGCAGCGTTGCCACATCTAGCAATCAGCCCCAGCATTTT	CSVATSSNQPQHF
NA	many	TRBV5-8	TRBJ2-5	13	TGTGCCAGCAGCTTGCCGGGAGAGGAGACCCAGTACTTC	CASSLPGEETQYF
NA	few	TRBV5-8	TRBJ2-7	14	TGTGCCAGCAGCATACAGGGTGACGTGCATGAGCAGTACTTC	CASSIQGDVHEQYF
NA	many	TRBV7-2	TRBJ2-5	13	TGTGCCAGCAGCCAGGGACCCGATGGGACCCAGTACTTC	CASSQGPDGTQYF
NA	many	TRBV7-8	TRBJ2-7	13	TGTGCCAGCAGCTTAGTCGCAGGGACCGAGCAGTACTTC	CASSLVAGTEQYF
NA	NA	TRBV20-1	TRBJ2-7	14	TGCAGTGCCGAAGAGCGTGTGCCCTTGGATGAGCAGTACTTC	CSAEERVPLDEQYF
NA	NA	TRBV25-1	TRBJ1-2	14	TGTGCCAGCAGTTCCCAGGGAGGGAACTATGGCTACACCTTC	CASSSQGGNYGYTF
TRBD2	many	TRBV7-6	TRBJ2-5	14	TGTGCCAGCAGCTTAAGACTAGCGGGAGAGACCCAGTACTTC	CASSLRLAGETQYF
NA	few	TRBV10-3	TRBJ1-1	14	TGTGCCAGCAGTGCAACGGGGGCCGGCACTGAAGCTTTCTTT	CASSATGAGTEAFF
NA	few	TRBV20-1	TRBJ1-6	12	TGCAGTGGCTACAGGAGGAATTCACCCCTCCACTTT	CSGYRRNSPLHF
TRBD1	many	TRBV6-1	TRBJ1-1	15	TGTGCCAGCAGTGAAGACGAAGGGGGCGGTACTGAAGCTTTCTTT	CASSEDEGGGTEAFF
TRBD1	few	TRBV24-1	TRBJ1-2	15	TGTGCCACCAGTGACCCAGGGACAGGGAACTATGGCTACACCTTC	CATSDPGTGNYGYTF
NA	NA	TRBV20-1	TRBJ2-5	13	TGCAGTGTTATACTTCAGGGTGAAGAGACCCGGTACTTC	CSVILQGEETRYF
NA	many	TRBV5-6	TRBJ1-2	15	TGTGCCAGCAGCTTAGGGACCCAAGGACCCAATGGCTACACCTTC	CASSLGTQGPNGYTF
TRBD1	NA	TRBV15	TRBJ1-3	16	TGTGCCACCAGCAGTTACGGACAGGGCCTTGGAAACACCATATATTTT	CATSSYGQGLGNTIYF
NA	few	TRBV5-1	TRBJ1-3	14	TGCGCCAGCAGCCCGGGTCACTCTGGAAACACCATATATTTT	CASSPGHSGNTIYF
NA	NA	TRBV15	TRBJ1-2	12	TGTGCCACCAGCAGAGGGACAGATGGCTACACCTTC	CATSRGTDGYTF
NA	few	TRBV6-1	TRBJ1-1	15	TGTGCCAGCAGTGAAGATATAGCGATGAACACTGAAGCTTTCTTT	CASSEDIAMNTEAFF
NA	many	TRBV7-2	TRBJ2-7	16	TGTGCCAGCAGCTTAGCGGCGTCCGGGATCACCTACGAGCAGTACTTC	CASSLAASGITYEQYF
NA	NA	TRBV7-9	TRBJ2-2	15	TGTGCCAGCAGCGTATCAGAGTATAGCACCGGGGAGCTGTTTTTT	CASSVSEYSTGELFF
TRBD1	few	TRBV20-1	TRBJ1-5	16	TGCAGTGCTAGCCCCATACAGGGGTACGGCAATCAGCCCCAGCATTTT	CSASPIQGYGNQPQHF
TRBD1	NA	TRBV11-2	TRBJ2-5	18	TGTGCCAGCAGCTTACGGTTTCTGGGACAGGGGGGAAAAGAGACCCAGTACTTC	CASSLRFLGQGGKETQYF
TRBD2	few	TRBV25-1	TRBJ2-2	17	TGTGCCAGCAGCTTAAACACGGGGGGGCTGGTTGCCGGGGAGCTGTTTTTT	CASSLNTGGLVAGELFF
TRBD2	NA	TRBV9	TRBJ2-7	14	TGTGCCAGCAGCGTACTTTTTGCGGGGGACGAGCAGTACTTC	CASSVLFAGDEQYF
NA	few	TRBV7-2	TRBJ2-5	14	TGTGCCAGCAGCCAAGATAGTCAGTCAAAGACCCAGTACTTC	CASSQDSQSKTQYF
TRBD1	few	TRBV2	TRBJ1-4	15	TGTGCCAGCGAAATTACCGGGACAGGGAATGAAAAACTGTTTTTT	CASEITGTGNEKLFF
NA	once	TRBV28	TRBJ1-1	11	TGTGCCAGCCACAGACAGGACGAAGCTTTCTTT	CASHRQDEAFF
NA	few	TRBV11-1	TRBJ1-1	14	TGTGCCAGCAGCCCCCGGGACCCCCGGGTGGATGCTTTCTTT	CASSPRDPRVDAFF
NA	few	TRBV7-2	TRBJ2-7	15	TGTGCCAGCAGTTTATGGGGGGGGACAGCCCGGGAGCAGTACTTC	CASSLWGGTAREQYF
TRBD1	NA	TRBV2	TRBJ1-5	18	TGTGCCAGCAGTTCGGACAGGGGGCGCCTCTATAGCAATCAGCCCCAGCATTTT	CASSSDRGRLYSNQPQHF
TRBD1	many	TRBV29-1	TRBJ1-1	14	TGCAGCGCCCGGACAGGGTCAATGAACACTGAAGCTTTCTTT	CSARTGSMNTEAFF